In its sample, the clone carrying this T cell receptor (beta chain) was seen a few times. The data derive from a study of neurological immune-mediated disorders. The team produced cDNA through 5'RACE using 10-nucleotide random UMIs. In TCRdb, the 5' RACE reads were re-called with MiXCR into one record per CDR3 protein. The sample contains 53,000 or so distinct CDR3 sequences, 7.5% to 9.5% of which appear only once. As to time point: longitudinal time-point 3. The unsorted libraries were generated from a total of 2 million PBMCs, which had been stored in RNAlater at -80 C. This receptor was identified in a woman aged 40-49 years in good health. Sequenced input: PBMCs.

CDR3 residues: CASRSGGSDTEAFF. CDR3 sequence (DNA): TGCGCCAGCAGGTCAGGGGGCTCGGACACTGAAGCTTTCTTT. V usage is TRBV10-1 and J usage is TRBJ1-1; 8 bases match TRBD1. The germline V gene has CDR1 WNHNN and CDR2 SYGVQD (reference sequence). V trimming: 6 bases; J trimming: 3 bases; junction bases outside the gene matches: 6. This CDR3 is 14 amino acids long.